The clone carrying this T cell receptor (beta chain) has a count of ten or more. The target antigen is unknown. Unique molecular identifiers were built into the TCRbeta library. TCRdb independently ran MiXCR on the PCR reads; one entry per CDR3 protein. Found here are 490,000 or so distinct CDR3 sequences, about 11% of them singletons; the top ten hold around 2.2%. This sample was included in a study of T-cell reconstitution after alpha-beta-depleted transplantation in children. Study-level results: TCRbeta diversity was high at day 60 in some patients (a result of surviving recipient T cells and thymic progenitors). T-cell numbers and diversity, one year after transplant, stemmed largely from T cells that were newly produced. By about two months after transplant, alpha-beta T cells reportedly arose from several hundred graft clones that had expanded.

Germline loops: CDR1 LGHNA, CDR2 YSLEER. This CDR3 region has 16 residues. Trimming removed 0 bases from V and 7 bases from J; junction bases left unmatched: 7. This chain joins TRBV4-3 and TRBJ2-2; TRBD1 agrees at 8 bases. The receptor comes from a child under 10 years old with inherited bone marrow failure, due to receive a stem cell transplant. Sequencing used PBMCs, obtained before TCRalphabeta/CD19-depleted stem cell transplant. For the CDR3, the DNA is TGCGCCAGCAGCCAAGATCCGCAGGGGGCAGGCGGGGAGCTGTTTTTT. It is translated as CASSQDPQGAGGELFF.